This TCR beta chain was observed in a study of control samples from healthy donors and cancer patients. CDR3 length: 15 amino acids. J lost 9 bases, V lost 5 bases, and 10 bases had no gene match. In germline, CDR1 is LNHDA, CDR2 SQIVND (reference sequence). Measured with immunoSEQ multiplex PCR; TCRdb has only the in-frame clones, and not every one. The sample carries around 95,000 clones, about 90% recorded once. Sequencing was carried out using blood. This TCR derives from a woman aged 50 to 60 in good health. The chain carries TRBV19 and TRBJ1-6, with TRBD1 identical over 7 bases. CDR3 coding DNA: TGTGCCAGTAGTGAAGGGACAGCCCTCTTTTCACCCCTCCACTTT. Translation: CASSEGTALFSPLHF. Together with reference TRBV19 and TRBJ1-6, the CDR3 gives the full variable domain: DGGITQSPKYLFRKEGQNVTLSCEQNLNHDAMYWYRQDPGQGLRLIYYSQIVNDFQKGDIAEGYSVSREKKESFPLTVTSAQKNPTAFYLCASSEGTALFSPLHFGNGTRLTVT.